The 12 T cell receptor beta chains given below trace back to one sample, sequenced in a study of Ad26.COV2.S vaccination and SARS-CoV-2 variants. Measured with immunoSEQ multiplex PCR; TCRdb has only the in-frame clones, and not every one. There are around 86,000 clones in the sample; approximately 77% occur only once, and approximately 15% lies in the top ten. Specimen: peripheral blood, collected after recovery from COVID-19. These receptor sequences come from a human donor who had recovered from COVID-19.

The CDR3 sequence: CASRVLENSYEQYF. The CDR3 DNA follows: TGTGCCAGCCGGGTTTTGGAGAACTCCTACGAGCAGTACTTC. This rearrangement joins TRBV2 to TRBJ2-7; D remains unclear. Between the trimmed V and J ends, which lost 8 bases and 0 bases, there was a span of 14 bases. This CDR3 spans 14 amino acids. Germline V gene lookup returns CDR1 SNHLY and CDR2 FYNNEI.

In its sample, this clone was seen once. The gene calls are TRBV15 and TRBJ1-1; D unresolved. V lost 7 bases and J lost 0, with 12 bases in between. Germline values: CDR1 LNHNV, CDR2 YYDKDF (reference sequence). This CDR3 is 14 amino acids long. CDR3 nucleotides: TGTGCCACCACCCGGCAGTCGGTGAACACTGAAGCTTTCTTT. Translation: CATTRQSVNTEAFF.

V is TRBV6-2 or TRBV6-3 and J is TRBJ2-7; D is perhaps TRBD1 or TRBD2 (5 bases each). V lost 2 bases, J lost 2 bases, and 19 bases lay in between. The CDR3 is 17 amino acids. From germline, CDR1 is MNHEY and CDR2 SVGEGT. The CDR3 DNA sequence: TGTGCCAGCAGTTACGAGTTGAGGGACCGAAGAACCTACGAGCAGTACTTC. It encodes CASSYELRDRRTYEQYF.

This clone appeared a few times. The genes are TRBV7-8 and TRBJ2-6, with 7 bases identical to TRBD1. This CDR3 region has 15 residues. V shed 5 bases, J shed 4 bases, and the junction held 5 bases outside the gene matches. The V gene's germline CDR1 is SGHVS and CDR2 FQNEAQ. The CDR3 DNA follows: TGTGCCAGCAGCATAGGGACAGCCGGGGCCAACGTCCTGACTTTC. Translation: CASSIGTAGANVLTF.

This chain joins TRBV28 and TRBJ2-5, with D maybe TRBD2 (6 bases). V lost 4 bases, J lost 5 bases, and 20 bases lay in between. Per the germline V gene, CDR1 is MDHEN and CDR2 is SYDVKM. The CDR3 length is 16 residues. This CDR3 is CASSSSLEGKWETQYF. The CDR3 DNA reads TGTGCCAGCAGTTCCTCCTTGGAGGGTAAATGGGAGACCCAGTACTTC. The full variable domain, with the rest looked up from reference TRBV28 and TRBJ2-5, is DVKVTQSSRYLVKRTGEKVFLECVQDMDHENMFWYRQDPGLGLRLIYFSYDVKMKEKGDIPEGYSVSREKKERFSLILESASTNQTSMYLCASSSSLEGKWETQYFGPGTRLLVL.

The CDR3 region is CASRIDQGSGELFF. The CDR3 nucleotides read TGTGCCAGCAGAATAGACCAGGGGTCCGGGGAGCTGTTTTTT. The chain recombines TRBV6-5 with TRBJ2-2; maybe TRBD1 (6 bases). CDR1 and CDR2 from the germline V gene are MNHEY and SVGAGI. V lost 6 bases and J lost 6, with 14 bases in between. This CDR3 spans 14 amino acids.

The V gene is TRBV10-3, the J gene TRBJ1-4; D unclear. Per the germline V gene, CDR1 is ENHRY and CDR2 is SYGVKD. V was cut by 2 bases and J by 0 bases, with 10 bases left in between. The CDR3 is made up of 16 amino acids. The CDR3 reads CAISEGPRTTNEKLFF. Written as DNA, the CDR3 is TGTGCCATCAGTGAGGGCCCCAGGACAACTAATGAAAAACTGTTTTTT.

As DNA, the CDR3 is TGTGCCACCAGCAGAGAAGGACTAGCGGGAGGGAATACGCAGTATTTT. It translates to CATSREGLAGGNTQYF. V usage is TRBV15 and J usage is TRBJ2-3, with 15 bases identical to TRBD2. The CDR3 has 16 residues. With V trimmed by 0 bases and J by 7 bases, 2 bases remained unmatched. Germline V CDR1 and CDR2: LNHNV, YYDKDF (reference sequence).

The CDR3 DNA is TGTGCCAGCAGCTTGGTAAGCTACAATGAGCAGTTCTTC. The encoded protein is CASSLVSYNEQFF. This chain uses TRBV5-6 with TRBJ2-1; D gene uncertain. The V and J ends lost 0 bases and 3 bases respectively, with 4 bases between them. The CDR3 is made up of 13 amino acids. Germline V lookup: CDR1 SGHDT, CDR2 YYEEEE.

A few counts support this clone. The rearrangement links TRBV5-6 to TRBJ2-1; 15 bases match TRBD2. Looked up from germline, CDR1 is SGHDT and CDR2 is YYEEEE. The ends lost 3 bases at V and 4 bases at J; junction bases unmatched: 5. This CDR3 contains 17 residues. CDR3 nucleotides: TGTGCCAGCAGCTCTTACGGACTAGCGGGAGGGTACAATGAGCAGTTCTTC. It specifies CASSSYGLAGGYNEQFF. Full variable domain (rest looked up from reference TRBV5-6 and TRBJ2-1): DAGVTQSPTHLIKTRGQQVTLRCSPKSGHDTVSWYQQALGQGPQFIFQYYEEEERQRGNFPDRFSGHQFPNYSSELNVNALLLGDSALYLCASSSYGLAGGYNEQFFGPGTRLTVL.

This clone was counted a few times. The J gene is TRBJ1-4, the V gene TRBV19; no clear D gene. Trimming cost V 7 bases and J 3 bases, with 15 bases left between them. The CDR3 consists of 15 residues. The germline V gene has CDR1 LNHDA and CDR2 SQIVND (reference sequence). The CDR3 coding sequence is TGTGCCAGTAACGAGGCCGGTGGGGCTAATGAAAAACTGTTTTTT. This gives the protein CASNEAGGANEKLFF.

This clone was seen a handful of times. V is TRBV10-1 and J is TRBJ1-2, with 7 bases identical to TRBD1. The CDR3 contains 16 residues. CDR1 is WNHNN and CDR2 is SYGVQD in the germline V gene (reference sequence). V dropped 2 bases and J dropped 0; count of bases not matched to a gene: 6. DNA for the CDR3: TGCGCCAGCAGTGAGGAGAGACAGGGAGCTAACTATGGCTACACCTTC. This sequence encodes CASSEERQGANYGYTF.